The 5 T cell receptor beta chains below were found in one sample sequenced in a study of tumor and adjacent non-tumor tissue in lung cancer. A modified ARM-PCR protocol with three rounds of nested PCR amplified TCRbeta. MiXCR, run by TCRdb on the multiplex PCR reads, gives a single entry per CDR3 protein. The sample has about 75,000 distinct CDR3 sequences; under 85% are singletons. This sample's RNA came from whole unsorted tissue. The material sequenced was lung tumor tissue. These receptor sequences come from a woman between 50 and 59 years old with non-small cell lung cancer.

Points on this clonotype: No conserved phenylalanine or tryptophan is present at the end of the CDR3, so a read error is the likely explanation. The CDR3 coding sequence is TGTGCCATCAGCTTAGAGTACGGGGGGGCCCAGCATTAT. Its translation: CAISLEYGGAQHY. V usage is TRBV11-2 and J usage is TRBJ1-5, with D possibly matching TRBD1 (5 bases). The germline CDR1 and CDR2 sequences are SGHAT and FQNNGV. The CDR3 contains 13 residues.

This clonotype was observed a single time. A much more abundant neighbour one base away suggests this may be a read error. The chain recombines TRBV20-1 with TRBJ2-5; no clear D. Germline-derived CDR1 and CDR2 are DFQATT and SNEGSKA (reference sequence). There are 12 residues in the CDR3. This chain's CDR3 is CSASEGKEAQYF. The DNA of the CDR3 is TGCAGTGCTAGCGAAGGGAAAGAGGCCCAGTACTTC.

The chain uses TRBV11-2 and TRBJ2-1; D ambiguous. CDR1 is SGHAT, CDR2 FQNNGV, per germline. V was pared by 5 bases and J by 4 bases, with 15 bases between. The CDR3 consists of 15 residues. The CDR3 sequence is CASSHRHSSYNEQFF. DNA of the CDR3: TGTGCCAGCAGCCATCGACATAGCTCATACAATGAGCAGTTCTTC. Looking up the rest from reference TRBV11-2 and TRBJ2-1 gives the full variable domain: EAGVAQSPRYKIIEKRQSVAFWCNPISGHATLYWYQQILGQGPKLLIQFQNNGVVDDSQLPKDRFSAERLKGVDSTLKIQPAKLEDSAVYLCASSHRHSSYNEQFFGPGTRLTVL.

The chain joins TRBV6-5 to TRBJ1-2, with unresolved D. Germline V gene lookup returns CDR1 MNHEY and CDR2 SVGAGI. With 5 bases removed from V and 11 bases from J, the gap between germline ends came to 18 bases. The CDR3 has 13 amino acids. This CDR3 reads CASSRQANYCYTF. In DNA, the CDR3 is TGTGCCAGCAGTCGGCAAGCTAACTATTGTTACACCTTC.

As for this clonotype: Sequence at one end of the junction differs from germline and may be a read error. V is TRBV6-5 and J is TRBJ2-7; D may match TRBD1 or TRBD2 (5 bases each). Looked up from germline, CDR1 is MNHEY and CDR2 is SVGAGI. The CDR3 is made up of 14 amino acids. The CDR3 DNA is TGCGCCAGCAGTTACATCGGGGCAGCCTACGAGCAGTACTTT. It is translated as CASSYIGAAYEQYF.